This T cell receptor beta chain is from a study of cytomegalovirus exposure and HLA in healthy donors. The wider study: A previous analysis identified around 120 million unique TCR beta sequences derived from roughly 180 million T cells. Study results and caveats: A later analysis showed TCR association rates differing by HLA locus, peaking at DRB1 and lowest at HLA-C. Altogether, 160 or so TCR beta chains were recorded as cytomegalovirus-associated.

Amplification used 60 Vbeta primers and 13 Jbeta primers. Data came from immunoSEQ multiplex PCR; TCRdb stores just in-frame clones and leaves some out. The sample shows nearly 95,000 clones, 7.6% of them seen only once. Turning to this clone: No antigen is known for it.

Germline CDR1 and CDR2: MNHNS and SASEGT. Deletions cut 6 bases from V and 3 bases from J, with 15 bases between. This CDR3 is 14 amino acids long. The TCR comes from a man aged 45 to 65 in good health and CMV-seronegative. Sequencing was performed on PBMCs. The chain is built from TRBV6-1 and TRBJ2-7; D perhaps matches TRBD2 (6 bases). The CDR3: CASRPGGVDYEQYF. In nucleotides, the CDR3 is TGTGCCAGCAGACCCGGCGGGGTAGACTACGAGCAGTACTTC.